This T cell receptor beta chain is drawn from a study of T-cell reconstitution after alpha-beta-depleted transplantation in children. Researchers prepared the TCRbeta library using unique molecular identifiers, the study reports. TCRdb redid the calling of the PCR reads with MiXCR, one entry per CDR3 protein. This table has 490,000 or so distinct CDR3 sequences, about an eighth appearing once. The CDR3 has 12 amino acids. CDR1 and CDR2 from the germline V gene are LGHNA and YSLEER. The V gene lost 0 bases and the J gene lost 7 bases, with 4 bases spanning the gap. J is TRBJ2-1 and V is TRBV4-3; D gene ambiguous. The sample consisted of PBMCs from the stem cell graft donor, taken from the stem cell graft. The receptor was isolated from a human donor who donated a stem cell graft to a child with combined immunodeficiency. CDR3 amino acids: CASSQEENEQFF. In nucleotides, the CDR3 is TGCGCCAGCAGCCAAGAAGAGAATGAGCAGTTCTTC.